This T cell receptor beta chain stems from a study of T cell changes during pregnancy in multiple sclerosis. V lost 0 bases and J lost 4, with 5 bases in between. This CDR3 is 13 amino acids long. The germline CDR1 and CDR2 sequences are SGDLS and YYNGEE. TCRdb's copy holds only in-frame clones and misses some; the assay was immunoSEQ multiplex PCR. The repertoire has tens of thousands of clones, 92% of them found once; the top ten carry more than 0.95%. Material: peripheral blood, obtained after pregnancy. This sequence was found in a female donor with multiple sclerosis, enrolled in a pregnancy study. J is TRBJ1-3 and V is TRBV9, with D unresolved. CDR3: CASSVEEGNTIYF. CDR3 nucleotide sequence: TGTGCCAGCAGCGTAGAGGAGGGAAACACCATATATTTT.